The sequence of this T cell receptor beta chain was determined in a study of CD8+CD57+ T cells in acquired aplastic anemia. In the study overall: CD4+ and CD8+ cells, once sorted, gave DNA averaging about 3 ug. About 9.8 million reads, on average, were obtained for CD4+ cells from healthy donors. Findings and limits, study-wide: Overlapping CD8+ CDR3 repertoires of patients and controls contained around 31 shared sequences.

About this clonotype: Its antigen remains unknown.

TCR beta VDJ and CDR3 were profiled, and genomic DNA was the template. One entry per CDR3 protein, called by TCRdb with MiXCR from the reads. Among some 70,000 distinct CDR3 sequences listed, around 50% were seen once. V lost 1 base and J lost 7, with 8 bases in between. Germline-derived CDR1 and CDR2 are SNHLY and FYNNEI. The CDR3 extends over 13 amino acids. Sequencing used sorted CD4+, CD8+, or CD8+CD57+ T cells (not recorded which) from PBMCs. The gene calls are TRBV2 and TRBJ1-5; D gene ambiguous. The sequence was collected from a human donor in good health, serving as a control. CDR3 in DNA: TGTGCCAGCAGTGAAGAACGTGACCAGCCCCAGCATTTT. This gives the protein CASSEERDQPQHF.